These 20 T cell receptor beta chains came from one sample sequenced in a study of T-cell reconstitution after alpha-beta-depleted transplantation in children (TCRdb year 2016). Reading the label with the study, this specimen's treatment or condition is: allogeneic hematopoietic cell transplantation with graft depleted of TCRalphabeta T cells and CD19 B cells. The library was obtained by PCR. The sequencing machine was an Illumina HiSeq 2500. TCR library preparation used molecular barcoding, with unique molecular identifiers applied to normalize quantification of the TCRbeta repertoire. TCRdb ran its own pipeline on the public reads, namely fastp trimming at Q25 and MiXCR clone calling, and kept in-frame beta chains. Rows with one shared CDR3 protein collapse into an entry with the most common genes and DNA. In this sample the table shows 300,000 to 350,000 distinct CDR3 sequences, roughly 16% of which occur a single time. The ten largest make up about 41% of the sample.

This specimen consisted of PBMCs, mostly from graft donor cells, obtained 360 days after TCRalphabeta/CD19-depleted stem cell transplant. Source of these receptors: a male patient aged 2 to 10 who had a stem cell transplant for acute lymphoblastic leukemia, so the T cells may come from the graft donor.

This clonotype was counted at least ten times. The gene calls are TRBV7-2 and TRBJ2-2; TRBD2 agrees at 14 bases. This CDR3 is built from 15 residues. The V and J ends lost 4 bases and 6 bases, in that order; junction bases with no gene match: 1. CDR1 and CDR2 (germline): SGHTA, FQGNSA. The CDR3 here is CASSSGLAGAGELFF. CDR3 bases: TGTGCCAGCAGCTCGGGACTAGCGGGAGCCGGGGAGCTGTTTTTT.

The chain carries TRBV11-2 and TRBJ2-5; D not certain. The CDR3 covers 15 residues. V was clipped by 3 bases and J by 3 bases, with 14 bases between them. Germline V gene sequence: CDR1 SGHAT, CDR2 FQNNGV. CDR3 DNA sequence: TGTGCCAGCAGCTTTCTAGGGAACATCGAAGAGACCCAGTACTTC. Residues: CASSFLGNIEETQYF. Using reference TRBV11-2 and TRBJ2-5 for the parts outside the CDR3, the full variable domain is EAGVAQSPRYKIIEKRQSVAFWCNPISGHATLYWYQQILGQGPKLLIQFQNNGVVDDSQLPKDRFSAERLKGVDSTLKIQPAKLEDSAVYLCASSFLGNIEETQYFGPGTRLLVL.

This clonotype was detected ten times or more. The chain has TRBV12-3 or TRBV12-4 and TRBJ2-4, with TRBD1 as a possible D gene (6 bases). This CDR3 spans 14 amino acids. V was cut by 5 bases and J by 5 bases, with 13 bases left in between. The CDR3 sequence is CASSPDSNQNIQYF. The CDR3 DNA reads as TGTGCCAGCAGTCCGGACAGCAACCAAAACATTCAGTACTTC.

The chain employs TRBV4-2 and TRBJ2-3, with a weak D call TRBD1 (7 bases). Germline CDR1 and CDR2: LGHNA and YNFKEQ. The CDR3 is 17 residues long. V was cut by 2 bases and J by 3 bases, with 18 bases left in between. The CDR3 reads CASSQLIYRGGTDTQYF. The CDR3 region has the DNA TGTGCCAGCAGCCAACTTATATACAGGGGAGGAACAGATACGCAGTATTTT.

This clonotype was picked up a small number of times. The rearrangement joins TRBV29-1 to TRBJ1-1, with 11 bases aligning to TRBD1. The germline gives CDR1 SQVTM, CDR2 ANQGSEA. The trim removed 1 base at V and 12 bases at J, leaving 1 base unmatched. This CDR3 is built from 11 residues. The CDR3, as DNA: TGCAGCGTTGAAGGGGACAGGGGGACTTTCTTT. Translation: CSVEGDRGTFF.

The chain recombines TRBV6-2 or TRBV6-3 with TRBJ2-2; D ambiguous. The V and J ends lost 4 bases and 5 bases respectively, with 11 bases between them. The CDR3 length is 14 residues. Germline V gene lookup returns CDR1 MNHEY and CDR2 SVGEGT. Here the CDR3 reads CASSWTTLTGELFF. CDR3 nucleotides: TGTGCCAGCAGTTGGACCACACTGACCGGGGAGCTGTTTTTT.

This chain uses TRBV11-2 with TRBJ2-3; TRBD2 matches at 14 bases. Germline CDR1 SGHAT, CDR2 FQNNGV. V was pared by 4 bases and J by 0 bases, with 6 bases of the junction left unmatched. CDR3 length equals 18 residues. The CDR3 nucleotides are TGTGCCAGCAGCTCTAGGACTAGCGGGAGGACTAGCACAGATACGCAGTATTTT. It specifies CASSSRTSGRTSTDTQYF.

This clonotype was seen only a few times. The chain recombines TRBV19 with TRBJ2-1, with 15 bases aligning to TRBD2. Germline trimming cut 8 bases from V and 0 bases from J; bases unmatched to any gene: 11. Germline CDR1 is LNHDA and CDR2 is SQIVND (reference sequence). This CDR3 is built from 19 residues. The CDR3 region is CASRPRGLAGGDSYNEQFF. CDR3 coding DNA: TGTGCCAGTCGCCCCCGAGGACTAGCGGGAGGGGACTCCTACAATGAGCAGTTCTTC.

This chain joins TRBV9 and TRBJ2-2; no reliable D call. Germline V lookup: CDR1 SGDLS, CDR2 YYNGEE. CDR3 length equals 15 residues. Trimming pared 4 bases from V and 1 base from J, leaving 11 bases between. CDR3 in DNA: TGTGCCAGCAGCCCATCGAGCGAGAACACCGGGGAGCTGTTTTTT. Amino acids: CASSPSSENTGELFF.

This clonotype was detected ten times or more. The genes are TRBV5-1 and TRBJ2-2; D possibly uses TRBD1 or TRBD2 (5 bases each). The germline V gene has CDR1 SGHRS and CDR2 YFSETQ. V gave up 1 base and J gave up 1 base, with 11 bases separating them. The CDR3 sequence is 16 residues long. The CDR3 protein is CASSLMARGNTGELFF. The CDR3 DNA sequence: TGCGCCAGCAGCTTGATGGCGAGGGGGAACACCGGGGAGCTGTTTTTT.

Ten or more counts support this clonotype. The chain has TRBV5-6 and TRBJ2-7; 7 nucleotides agree with TRBD1. Germline V lookup: CDR1 SGHDT, CDR2 YYEEEE. The trim removed 5 bases at V and 5 bases at J, leaving 10 bases unmatched. CDR3 size: 14 residues. The CDR3 is CASRSQGEVNEQYF. The CDR3 coding sequence is TGTGCCAGCAGGTCCCAGGGGGAAGTGAACGAGCAGTACTTC.

At least ten counts were recorded for this clonotype. The chain combines TRBV29-1 with TRBJ2-3; D ambiguous. V was clipped by 3 bases and J by 2 bases, with 21 bases between them. This CDR3 contains 17 residues. CDR1 and CDR2 from the germline V gene are SQVTM and ANQGSEA. The CDR3 loop is CSVEDPARPTHTDTQYF. CDR3 DNA: TGCAGCGTTGAGGACCCGGCGAGACCTACACACACAGATACGCAGTATTTT.

This clonotype was observed at least ten times. The rearrangement joins TRBV4-3 to TRBJ1-4; D gene ambiguous. V lost 0 bases and J 4 bases, leaving 9 bases between the germline ends. Per the germline V gene, CDR1 is LGHNA and CDR2 is YSLEER. The CDR3 has 15 residues. CDR3 protein: CASSQDRHRNEKLFF. The CDR3 DNA is TGCGCCAGCAGCCAAGATCGGCACCGTAATGAAAAACTGTTTTTT.

This clonotype has just a few counts. For the CDR3, the DNA is TGCGCCAGCAGCCGAACGACAGGGGGCGTGTACGAGCAGTACTTC. It yields the protein CASSRTTGGVYEQYF. The chain is built from TRBV4-3 and TRBJ2-7; 10 bases fit TRBD1. The CDR3 covers 15 residues. After removal of 4 bases from V and 4 bases from J, the junction contained 7 bases not matched to a gene. CDR1 and CDR2 (germline): LGHNA, YSLEER.

Only a few counts were recorded for this clonotype. The V call is TRBV5-1, the J call TRBJ2-7; perhaps TRBD2 as D (6 bases). Germline CDR1 is SGHRS and CDR2 is YFSETQ. V lost 4 bases and J lost 3, with 14 bases in between. The CDR3 has 14 residues. This CDR3 reads CASSQGGDGYEQYF. In DNA, the CDR3 is TGCGCCAGCAGCCAAGGCGGGGACGGCTACGAGCAGTACTTC. The full variable domain, rest sourced from reference TRBV5-1 and TRBJ2-7, is KAGVTQTPRYLIKTRGQQVTLSCSPISGHRSVSWYQQTPGQGLQFLFEYFSETQRNKGNFPGRFSGRQFSNSRSEMNVSTLELGDSALYLCASSQGGDGYEQYFGPGTRLTVT.

The J gene is TRBJ2-2, the V gene TRBV19; 8 positions match TRBD1. Germline trimming cut 6 bases from V and 4 bases from J; bases unmatched to any gene: 7. The CDR3 extends over 15 amino acids. Germline loops: CDR1 LNHDA, CDR2 SQIVND (reference sequence). The DNA for the CDR3 is TGTGCCAGTAGCCAGGGGGCGCGGGCCACCGGGGAGCTGTTTTTT. Residues: CASSQGARATGELFF.

The V call is TRBV9, the J call TRBJ2-2; D not certain. Between the trimmed V and J ends, which lost 5 bases and 6 bases, there was a span of 8 bases. This CDR3 comprises 12 residues. Germline CDR1 reads SGDLS; CDR2 reads YYNGEE. This CDR3 reads CASRSMAGELFF. In DNA, the CDR3 is TGTGCCAGCAGGTCGATGGCCGGGGAGCTGTTTTTT.

This rearrangement joins TRBV28 to TRBJ1-6; possibly TRBD1 for D (6 bases). The CDR3 loop spans 16 amino acids. In germline, CDR1 is MDHEN, CDR2 SYDVKM. V lost 4 bases and J 8 bases, leaving 18 bases between the germline ends. The CDR3 DNA follows: TGTGCCAGCAGTTACTTCACAGGGCTGATGCATTCACCCCTCCACTTT. Protein: CASSYFTGLMHSPLHF.

This sequence joins TRBV28 and TRBJ2-7, with 11 nucleotides matching TRBD1. Germline V gives CDR1 MDHEN, CDR2 SYDVKM. The ends lost 2 bases at V and 6 bases at J; junction bases unmatched: 6. The CDR3 loop spans 15 amino acids. The CDR3 DNA sequence: TGTGCCAGCAGTTTAGGGACAGGGGGGGTAGGCGAGCAGTACTTC. Its translation: CASSLGTGGVGEQYF.

The gene calls are TRBV12-3 or TRBV12-4 and TRBJ2-1; possible D gene TRBD2, 6 bases. There are 15 residues in the CDR3. V was clipped by 2 bases and J by 7 bases, with 15 bases between them. CDR3 DNA sequence: TGTGCCAGCAGTTTATGGAGGGGACGGGTGAATGAGCAGTTCTTC. It is translated as CASSLWRGRVNEQFF.